These 32 T cell receptor beta chains were all obtained from the same sample, sequenced in a study of memory CD4+ T cells and cytomegalovirus serostatus. Measured with immunoSEQ multiplex PCR; TCRdb has only the in-frame clones, and not every one. The table lists fewer than 35,000 clones, approximately 72% of them singletons, with around 0.63% in the top ten. The sort gate was single viable CD3+CD4+CD8-CD45RO+ cells for memory CD4+ T cells. Input material: memory CD4+ T cells from blood. Receptor source: an adult in good health and CMV-seronegative.

This sequence joins TRBV2 and TRBJ2-1; the match to TRBD2 covers 10 bases. V lost 7 bases to trimming and J lost 0 bases; unmatched junction nucleotides: 6. Germline V gene data show CDR1 as SNHLY and CDR2 as FYNNEI. This CDR3 has 16 amino acids. CDR3 protein: CASTRSGGRSYNEQFF. Written as DNA, the CDR3 is TGTGCCAGCACTCGTAGCGGGGGGCGCTCCTACAATGAGCAGTTCTTC.

Concerning this clone: One junction end does not reproduce the germline sequence, and a read error may be involved. The chain combines TRBV19 with TRBJ1-5, with D possibly being TRBD1 (6 bases). CDR3 size: 15 residues. From germline, CDR1 is LNHDA and CDR2 SQIVND (reference sequence). The CDR3 DNA follows: TGTACCAGCCAAAGACAGGAAACACTCAATCAGCCCCAGCATTTT. It codes for CTSQRQETLNQPQHF. The full variable domain, its missing parts supplied by reference TRBV19 and TRBJ1-5, is DGGITQSPKYLFRKEGQNVTLSCEQNLNHDAMYWYRQDPGQGLRLIYYSQIVNDFQKGDIAEGYSVSREKKESFPLTVTSAQKNPTAFYLCTSQRQETLNQPQHFGDGTRLSIL.

In this sample, this clone turned up a few times. The J gene is TRBJ2-1, the V gene TRBV27, with a weak D call TRBD1 (5 bases). V was shortened by 5 bases and J by 4 bases, with 12 bases between the two germline ends. This CDR3 is built from 14 residues. Germline CDR1 MNHEY, CDR2 SMNVEV (reference sequence). The CDR3 sequence: CASSPFDSYNEQFF. The CDR3 DNA sequence: TGTGCCAGCAGTCCCTTTGACAGTTACAATGAGCAGTTCTTC.

The rearrangement joins TRBV19 to TRBJ1-1; possible D gene TRBD1, 6 bases. Trimming cost V 3 bases and J 5 bases, with 10 bases left between them. This CDR3 spans 13 amino acids. The germline V gene encodes CDR1 LNHDA and CDR2 SQIVND (reference sequence). This chain's CDR3 is CASSIWGATEAFF. CDR3 sequence (DNA): TGTGCCAGTAGTATTTGGGGGGCAACTGAAGCTTTCTTT.

This clone came up once. This chain uses TRBV5-6 with TRBJ1-6; the D gene is possibly TRBD1 (5 bases). This CDR3 has 15 residues. CDR1 SGHDT and CDR2 YYEEEE come from the germline V gene. Between the trimmed V and J ends, which lost 4 bases and 7 bases, there was a span of 15 bases. This CDR3 is CASSPAGLRNSPLHF. The CDR3 nucleotides read TGTGCCAGCAGCCCGGCGGGGCTGAGAAATTCACCCCTCCACTTT.

The genes are TRBV2 and TRBJ1-1; D remains unclear. V gave up 10 bases and J gave up 5 bases, with 17 bases separating them. The germline CDR1 and CDR2 sequences are SNHLY and FYNNEI. The CDR3 loop spans 13 amino acids. CDR3 residues: CATNPDVVTEAFF. CDR3 DNA: TGTGCCACCAACCCAGACGTAGTTACTGAAGCTTTCTTT.

The rearrangement joins TRBV19 to TRBJ1-1; D gene uncertain. CDR1 LNHDA and CDR2 SQIVND come from the germline V gene (reference sequence). The V gene lost 3 bases and the J gene lost 5 bases, with 22 bases spanning the gap. There are 17 residues in the CDR3. The CDR3: CASSIGSGDMRSTEAFF. CDR3 in DNA: TGTGCCAGTAGTATTGGATCGGGCGATATGAGGAGTACTGAAGCTTTCTTT.

This clone has a handful of counts. The V and J genes are TRBV6-6 and TRBJ1-5; 7 bases agree with TRBD1. The trim removed 2 bases at V and 2 bases at J, leaving 3 bases unmatched. This CDR3 spans 15 amino acids. Germline V gives CDR1 MNHNY, CDR2 SVGAGI (reference sequence). The CDR3 spells CASSYGTGGNQPQHF. The CDR3 region has the DNA TGTGCCAGCAGTTACGGTACAGGGGGCAATCAGCCCCAGCATTTT.

The chain joins TRBV30 to TRBJ1-1, with 11 nucleotides matching TRBD1. The length of the CDR3 is 16 residues. Germline V lookup: CDR1 GTSNPN, CDR2 SVGIG (reference sequence). The V segment lost 4 bases and the J segment 2 bases; nucleotides outside the gene matches: 9. The CDR3 sequence: CAWTPGQGVTNTEAFF. The CDR3 nucleotides read TGTGCCTGGACGCCGGGACAGGGGGTCACTAACACTGAAGCTTTCTTT.

The V call is TRBV30, the J call TRBJ1-1; D uncertain. Germline loops: CDR1 GTSNPN, CDR2 SVGIG (reference sequence). The CDR3 contains 12 residues. V lost 8 bases to trimming and J lost 1 base, with 11 bases between them. CDR3 DNA: TGTGCCCAAAGACGGGAGAACACTGAAGCTTTCTTT. Amino acid sequence: CAQRRENTEAFF.

This clone was recorded a few times. This rearrangement joins TRBV19 to TRBJ2-2; D is ambiguous. The germline V and J ends were trimmed by 3 bases and 4 bases, with 12 bases remaining between them. Germline CDR1 reads LNHDA; CDR2 reads SQIVND (reference sequence). This CDR3 has 15 residues. CDR3 in DNA: TGTGCCAGTAGTATTTTGCGTATTGGCACCGGGGAGCTGTTTTTT. Its protein is CASSILRIGTGELFF. The whole variable domain, remainder taken from reference TRBV19 and TRBJ2-2, is DGGITQSPKYLFRKEGQNVTLSCEQNLNHDAMYWYRQDPGQGLRLIYYSQIVNDFQKGDIAEGYSVSREKKESFPLTVTSAQKNPTAFYLCASSILRIGTGELFFGEGSRLTVL.

The V and J genes are TRBV9 and TRBJ1-1, with no clear D. Trimming shortened V by 2 bases and J by 3 bases, and 8 bases separated the two germline ends. Germline V lookup: CDR1 SGDLS, CDR2 YYNGEE. The CDR3 consists of 13 residues. CDR3 in amino acids: CASSVNGDTEAFF. CDR3 sequence (DNA): TGTGCCAGCAGCGTGAACGGGGACACTGAAGCTTTCTTT.

J is TRBJ1-1 and V is TRBV7-8; 12 nucleotides match TRBD1. The V and J ends lost 4 bases and 8 bases, in that order; junction bases with no gene match: 8. Germline lookup yields CDR1 SGHVS and CDR2 FQNEAQ. The CDR3 covers 15 residues. This CDR3 reads CASSSGTGGIGEAFF. The DNA of the CDR3 is TGTGCCAGCAGCTCCGGGACAGGGGGCATTGGGGAAGCTTTCTTT.

CDR3 nucleotides: TGTGCCAGCAGCTTATATGAGACCCAGTACTTC. This sequence encodes CASSLYETQYF. The chain employs TRBV7-2 and TRBJ2-5, with D uncertain. CDR1 is SGHTA, CDR2 FQGNSA, per germline. This CDR3 has 11 residues. V was pared by 2 bases and J by 5 bases, with 3 bases between.

The V gene is TRBV28, the J gene TRBJ2-7, with TRBD1 matching 10 bases. V lost 2 bases and J lost 6; bases outside the gene matches: 7. This CDR3 contains 15 residues. CDR1 is MDHEN, CDR2 SYDVKM, per germline. CDR3 amino acids: CASSLPGQGLGEQYF. DNA for the CDR3: TGTGCCAGCAGTTTACCGGGACAGGGGCTGGGCGAGCAGTACTTC.

This rearrangement joins TRBV6-5 to TRBJ2-7, with a possible D match to TRBD2 (6 bases). The germline V gene encodes CDR1 MNHEY and CDR2 SVGAGI. CDR3 length: 15 residues. Trimming removed 5 bases at V and 5 bases at J, with 19 bases between. CDR3 in amino acids: CASSLGGAGPHEQYF. The CDR3 DNA reads TGTGCCAGCAGTCTCGGGGGAGCAGGCCCCCACGAGCAGTACTTC.

This sequence joins TRBV7-9 and TRBJ1-1; D is unresolved. The CDR3 spans 17 residues. V was cut by 5 bases and J by 4 bases, with 23 bases left in between. In germline, CDR1 is SEHNR, CDR2 FQNEAQ (reference sequence). For the CDR3, the DNA is TGTGCCAGCAGCCTCCTGGTGGTAAGAGGTCTCACCACTGAAGCTTTCTTT. It translates to CASSLLVVRGLTTEAFF.

The chain is built from TRBV6-6 and TRBJ2-7; TRBD1 or TRBD2 may be the D gene (5 bases each). The CDR3 length is 13 residues. Germline loops: CDR1 MNHNY, CDR2 SVGAGI (reference sequence). The ends were cut back, 5 bases at V and 0 bases at J, with 8 bases in the middle. The CDR3 loop reads CASSRDASYEQYF. CDR3 nucleotides: TGTGCCAGCAGTCGGGACGCCTCCTACGAGCAGTACTTC.

This chain joins TRBV5-8 and TRBJ1-5, with TRBD1 matching over 9 bases. There are 17 residues in the CDR3. The germline CDR1 and CDR2 sequences are SGHTS and YDEGEE. V trimming: 2 bases; J trimming: 4 bases; junction bases outside the gene matches: 10. Here the CDR3 reads CASSLTFGQGRNQPQHF. The CDR3 DNA follows: TGTGCCAGCAGCTTAACTTTCGGACAGGGGCGGAATCAGCCCCAGCATTTT.

The chain couples TRBV5-1 to TRBJ2-3; possibly TRBD1 for D (6 bases). Germline V CDR1 and CDR2: SGHRS, YFSETQ. The CDR3 totals 12 residues. V lost 7 bases and J 7 bases, leaving 13 bases between the germline ends. In nucleotides, the CDR3 is TGCGCCAGCGGCCCGGACAGTAATACGCAGTATTTT. Translation: CASGPDSNTQYF.

The chain recombines TRBV9 with TRBJ2-2; perhaps TRBD1 as D (6 bases). The germline V gene has CDR1 SGDLS and CDR2 YYNGEE. The V and J ends lost 4 bases and 8 bases respectively, with 9 bases between them. This CDR3 is built from 12 residues. CDR3 in DNA: TGTGCCAGCAGCATCACAGGGGGGGAGCTGTTTTTT. This sequence encodes CASSITGGELFF.

This chain uses TRBV5-1 with TRBJ2-2; D possibly uses TRBD1 or TRBD2 (5 bases each). CDR1 and CDR2 from the germline V gene are SGHRS and YFSETQ. V lost 4 bases and J lost 4, with 11 bases in between. The CDR3 is 14 amino acids. The CDR3: CASSPSGTTGELFF. Written as DNA, the CDR3 is TGCGCCAGCAGCCCCTCAGGGACCACCGGGGAGCTGTTTTTT.

This chain uses TRBV7-9 with TRBJ1-1; the D gene is possibly TRBD1 (5 bases). CDR1 and CDR2 from the germline V gene are SEHNR and FQNEAQ (reference sequence). Trimming took 4 bases from V and 5 from J, leaving 20 bases between them. The CDR3 sequence is 16 residues long. The CDR3: CASSSHRRTQATEAFF. The CDR3 bases are TGTGCCAGCAGCTCTCATCGTAGGACACAGGCGACTGAAGCTTTCTTT.

This chain joins TRBV7-2 and TRBJ1-1; D possibly corresponds to TRBD1 (5 bases). The length of the CDR3 is 14 residues. Between the trimmed V and J ends, which lost 4 bases and 8 bases, there was a span of 17 bases. Germline assignment: CDR1 SGHTA and CDR2 FQGNSA. CDR3 DNA sequence: TGTGCCAGCAGCTCCCAGGCCAGGGTTGCGGAAGCTTTCTTT. This sequence encodes CASSSQARVAEAFF. Complete variable domain (other parts from reference TRBV7-2 and TRBJ1-1): GAGVSQSPSNKVTEKGKDVELRCDPISGHTALYWYRQSLGQGLEFLIYFQGNSAPDKSGLPSDRFSAERTGGSVSTLTIQRTQQEDSAVYLCASSSQARVAEAFFGQGTRLTVV.

This CDR3 reads CASSDQGLHTEAFF. Here the CDR3 DNA reads TGCGCCAGCAGCGATCAGGGGTTACACACTGAAGCTTTCTTT. The chain combines TRBV5-1 with TRBJ1-1; tentatively, D is TRBD1 (6 bases). This CDR3 is built from 14 residues. CDR1 is SGHRS, CDR2 YFSETQ, per germline. V dropped 4 bases and J dropped 3 bases, with 13 bases sitting between them.

V gene TRBV25-1 combines with J gene TRBJ1-1, with no clear D. CDR3 size: 14 residues. The germline gives CDR1 MGHDK, CDR2 SYGVNS. V was shortened by 1 base and J by 1 base, with 7 bases between the two germline ends. This CDR3 is CASSESRPNTEAFF. CDR3 DNA sequence: TGTGCCAGCAGTGAATCGCGTCCGAACACTGAAGCTTTCTTT.

The V call is TRBV5-1, the J call TRBJ2-7; TRBD1 matches at 8 bases. The ends lost 1 base at V and 5 bases at J; junction bases unmatched: 14. The CDR3 contains 17 residues. The germline gives CDR1 SGHRS, CDR2 YFSETQ. As DNA, the CDR3 is TGCGCCAGCAGCTTGAGTACGGGCAGACAGGGGATCCACGAGCAGTACTTC. The encoded protein is CASSLSTGRQGIHEQYF.

The chain employs TRBV6-6 and TRBJ2-3; 7 nucleotides align to TRBD1. There are 16 residues in the CDR3. From germline, CDR1 is MNHNY and CDR2 SVGAGI (reference sequence). V lost 5 bases and J lost 0; bases outside the gene matches: 8. The CDR3: CASSPRGRTSTDTQYF. In DNA form, the CDR3 reads TGTGCCAGCAGTCCGAGGGGGCGCACAAGCACAGATACGCAGTATTTT.

V usage is TRBV5-1 and J usage is TRBJ2-5; the D call may be TRBD1 or TRBD2 (5 bases each). Looked up from germline, CDR1 is SGHRS and CDR2 is YFSETQ. The CDR3 loop spans 15 amino acids. V lost 4 bases to trimming and J lost 0 bases, with 13 bases between them. CDR3 in amino acids: CASSTLGTDQETQYF. CDR3 nucleotide sequence: TGCGCCAGCAGCACTTTAGGGACGGACCAAGAGACCCAGTACTTC.

The chain recombines TRBV10-3 with TRBJ1-3, with 8 bases lining up with TRBD1. Looked up from germline, CDR1 is ENHRY and CDR2 is SYGVKD. V lost 7 bases and J lost 4; bases outside the gene matches: 9. This CDR3 comprises 15 residues. This CDR3 is CAITDGQGGGNTIYF. As DNA, the CDR3 is TGTGCCATCACGGACGGACAGGGAGGCGGAAACACCATATATTTT.

This clone appeared a few times. V usage is TRBV5-1 and J usage is TRBJ1-1; D is undetermined. V dropped 0 bases and J dropped 0 bases, with 15 bases sitting between them. The germline CDR1 and CDR2 sequences are SGHRS and YFSETQ. The CDR3 is made up of 17 amino acids. CDR3 in amino acids: CASSLARLGLVNTEAFF. Here the CDR3 DNA reads TGCGCCAGCAGCTTGGCTAGGCTAGGTTTAGTGAACACTGAAGCTTTCTTT.

The chain couples TRBV19 to TRBJ1-1, with TRBD1 matching over 9 bases. Germline trimming cut 4 bases from V and 4 bases from J; bases unmatched to any gene: 7. The CDR3 sequence is 15 residues long. Germline V CDR1 and CDR2: LNHDA, SQIVND (reference sequence). CDR3 in amino acids: CASSTTDRGITEAFF. In DNA, the CDR3 is TGTGCCAGTAGTACGACCGACAGGGGGATCACTGAAGCTTTCTTT. The complete variable domain, with remaining parts taken from reference TRBV19 and TRBJ1-1, reads DGGITQSPKYLFRKEGQNVTLSCEQNLNHDAMYWYRQDPGQGLRLIYYSQIVNDFQKGDIAEGYSVSREKKESFPLTVTSAQKNPTAFYLCASSTTDRGITEAFFGQGTRLTVV.